These T cell receptor beta chains were read from a single sample in a study of T cells in Graves' hyperthyroidism and ophthalmopathy. TCRdb independently ran MiXCR on the multiplex PCR reads; one entry per CDR3 protein. The table lists about 260,000 distinct CDR3 sequences, about 16% of them singletons. Sequencing was carried out using blood. These receptors were taken from a woman aged 18-29 years with Graves' ophthalmopathy. The CDR3 runs from the conserved cysteine through the conserved F or W. A D gene is named only where the DNA matches it firmly. A row's size may be missing; if present it is once, few, many or a size class.

cdr3_nt	cdr3_aa	clone_size	v_call	d_call	j_call
TGTGCCACCAGCAGAGATACCACCTACGAGCAGTACTTC	CATSRDTTYEQYF	many	TRBV15	NA	TRBJ2-7
TGTGCCAGCAGTGAAGGCGGGACTGGCTACACCTTC	CASSEGGTGYTF	NA	TRBV6-1	NA	TRBJ1-2
TGTGCCAGCAGCTTACCAGGGTTAGGGAACACTGAAGCTTTCTTT	CASSLPGLGNTEAFF	many	TRBV11-3	NA	TRBJ1-1
TGTGCCAGCAGTCCTCGGACAGGGACACACCCGGGCGAGCAGTACTTC	CASSPRTGTHPGEQYF	many	TRBV28	TRBD1	TRBJ2-7
TGTGCCAGCAGCTTAGGGCGGGCCACGAAGCAAGAGACCCAGTACTTC	CASSLGRATKQETQYF	many	TRBV7-6	NA	TRBJ2-5
TGTGCCAGCAGTTTAACCATTATAGGGGAAGGCTACACCTTC	CASSLTIIGEGYTF	many	TRBV12-3/TRBV12-4	NA	TRBJ1-2
TGCGCCAGCAGCTTGATAGGAGCGGGGGTGAGCACAGATACGCAGTATTTT	CASSLIGAGVSTDTQYF	many	TRBV5-1	TRBD2	TRBJ2-3
TGTGCCACCAGCAGAGATAAGGCAGGGCTTCATCAGCCCCAGCATTTT	CATSRDKAGLHQPQHF	few	TRBV15	NA	TRBJ1-5
TGTGCCACCAGCTTACGACAGGGGTGGACCGGGGAGCTGTTTTTT	CATSLRQGWTGELFF	many	TRBV15	TRBD1	TRBJ2-2
TGTGCCAGCAGCCACGGACAGGCCTACAATGAGCAGTTCTTC	CASSHGQAYNEQFF	many	TRBV7-2	TRBD1	TRBJ2-1
TGTGCCAGTAGTATACGACGTCTAGAGACCCAGTACTTC	CASSIRRLETQYF	NA	TRBV19	NA	TRBJ2-5
TGTGCCAGCAGTTACAGACTAGCGGGATACTACGAGCAGTACTTC	CASSYRLAGYYEQYF	few	TRBV6-5	TRBD2	TRBJ2-7